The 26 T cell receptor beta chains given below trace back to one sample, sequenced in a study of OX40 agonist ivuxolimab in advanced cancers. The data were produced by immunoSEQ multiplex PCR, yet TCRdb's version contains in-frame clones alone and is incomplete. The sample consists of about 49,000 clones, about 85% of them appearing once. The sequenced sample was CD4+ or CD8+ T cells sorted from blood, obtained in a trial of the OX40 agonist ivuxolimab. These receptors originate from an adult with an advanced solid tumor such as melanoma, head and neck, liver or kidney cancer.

Here the CDR3 reads CASSRGYNEQFF. In nucleotides, the CDR3 is TGTGCCAGCAGCCGGGGGTACAATGAGCAGTTCTTC. This chain links TRBV7-4 with TRBJ2-1; weak D call: TRBD2 (6 bases). Looked up from germline, CDR1 is SGHVT and CDR2 is SQSDAQ. Deletions cut 5 bases from V and 4 bases from J, with 6 bases between. This CDR3 contains 12 residues.

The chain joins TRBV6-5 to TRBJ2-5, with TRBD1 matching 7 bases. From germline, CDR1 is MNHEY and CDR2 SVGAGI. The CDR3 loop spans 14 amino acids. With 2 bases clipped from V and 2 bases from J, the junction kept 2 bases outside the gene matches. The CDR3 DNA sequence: TGTGCCAGCAGTTACGGGGGACAGCAAGAGACCCAGTACTTC. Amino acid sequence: CASSYGGQQETQYF.

CDR3 region: CASSLTPGAYNEQFF. The DNA for the CDR3 is TGTGCCAGCAGCTTAACCCCCGGAGCTTACAATGAGCAGTTCTTC. The V and J genes are TRBV7-6 and TRBJ2-1; D is undetermined. This CDR3 spans 15 amino acids. Germline values: CDR1 SGHVS, CDR2 FNYEAQ. Trimming pared 2 bases from V and 4 bases from J, leaving 12 bases between.

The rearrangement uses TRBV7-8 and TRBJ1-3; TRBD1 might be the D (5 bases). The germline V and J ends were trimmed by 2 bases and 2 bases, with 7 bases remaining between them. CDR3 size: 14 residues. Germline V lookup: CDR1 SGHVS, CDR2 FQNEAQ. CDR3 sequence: CASSLQGPGNTIYF. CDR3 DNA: TGTGCCAGCAGCTTACAGGGCCCTGGAAACACCATATATTTT.

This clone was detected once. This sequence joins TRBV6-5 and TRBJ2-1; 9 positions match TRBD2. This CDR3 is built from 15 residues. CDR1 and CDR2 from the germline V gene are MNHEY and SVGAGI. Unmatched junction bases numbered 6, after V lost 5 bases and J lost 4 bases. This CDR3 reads CASSNSGGPYNEQFF. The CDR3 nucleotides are TGTGCCAGCAGTAATAGCGGGGGCCCGTACAATGAGCAGTTCTTC.

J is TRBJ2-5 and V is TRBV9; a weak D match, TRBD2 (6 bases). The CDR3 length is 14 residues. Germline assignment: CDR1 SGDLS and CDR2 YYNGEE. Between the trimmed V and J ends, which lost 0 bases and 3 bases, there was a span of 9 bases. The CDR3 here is CASSVGGRKETQYF. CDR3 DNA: TGTGCCAGCAGCGTAGGGGGGAGGAAAGAGACCCAGTACTTC.

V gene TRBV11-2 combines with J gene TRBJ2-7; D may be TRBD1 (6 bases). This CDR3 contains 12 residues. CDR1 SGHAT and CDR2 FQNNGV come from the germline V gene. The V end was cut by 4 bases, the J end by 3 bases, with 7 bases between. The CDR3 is CASSSDSYEQYF. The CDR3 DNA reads TGTGCCAGCAGCTCGGACAGCTACGAGCAGTACTTC. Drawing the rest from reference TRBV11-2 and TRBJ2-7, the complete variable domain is EAGVAQSPRYKIIEKRQSVAFWCNPISGHATLYWYQQILGQGPKLLIQFQNNGVVDDSQLPKDRFSAERLKGVDSTLKIQPAKLEDSAVYLCASSSDSYEQYFGPGTRLTVT.

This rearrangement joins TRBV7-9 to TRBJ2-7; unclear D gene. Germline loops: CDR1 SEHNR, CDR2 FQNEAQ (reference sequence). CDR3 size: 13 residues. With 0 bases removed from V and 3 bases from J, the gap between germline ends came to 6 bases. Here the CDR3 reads CASSLANSYEQYF. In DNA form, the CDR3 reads TGTGCCAGCAGCTTAGCTAACAGCTACGAGCAGTACTTC.

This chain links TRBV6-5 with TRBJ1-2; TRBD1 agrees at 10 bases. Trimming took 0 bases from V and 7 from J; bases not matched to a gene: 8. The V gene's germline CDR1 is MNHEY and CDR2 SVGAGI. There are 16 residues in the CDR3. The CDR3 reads CASSYSFKTGGLGYTF. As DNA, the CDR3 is TGTGCCAGCAGTTACTCCTTTAAGACAGGGGGCCTTGGCTACACCTTC.

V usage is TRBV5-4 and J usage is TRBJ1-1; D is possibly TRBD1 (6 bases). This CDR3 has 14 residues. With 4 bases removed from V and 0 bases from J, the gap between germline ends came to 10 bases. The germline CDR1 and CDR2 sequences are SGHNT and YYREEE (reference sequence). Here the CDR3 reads CASSPRGMNTEAFF. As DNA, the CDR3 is TGTGCCAGCAGCCCCAGGGGCATGAACACTGAAGCTTTCTTT.

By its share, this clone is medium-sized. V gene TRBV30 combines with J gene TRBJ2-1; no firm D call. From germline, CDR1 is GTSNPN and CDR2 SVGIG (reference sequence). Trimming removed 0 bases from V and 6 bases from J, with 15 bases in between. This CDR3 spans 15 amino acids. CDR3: CAWSVRTSYSNEQFF. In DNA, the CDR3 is TGTGCCTGGAGTGTAAGGACCTCATATTCCAATGAGCAGTTCTTC.

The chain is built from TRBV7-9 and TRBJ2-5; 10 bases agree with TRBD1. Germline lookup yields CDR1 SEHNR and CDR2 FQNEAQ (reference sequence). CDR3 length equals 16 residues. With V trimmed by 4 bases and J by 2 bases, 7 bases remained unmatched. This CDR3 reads CASSSDRGLVQETQYF. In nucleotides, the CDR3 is TGTGCCAGCAGCTCCGACAGGGGGCTCGTACAAGAGACCCAGTACTTC.

CDR3 in amino acids: CSVVGTGPYEQYF. The CDR3 DNA is TGCAGCGTTGTAGGGACAGGGCCTTACGAGCAGTACTTC. The chain carries TRBV29-1 and TRBJ2-7; 9 nucleotides match TRBD1. The CDR3 is 13 amino acids. Germline lookup yields CDR1 SQVTM and CDR2 ANQGSEA. J gave up 4 bases and V 4 bases, and 5 bases lay outside the gene matches.

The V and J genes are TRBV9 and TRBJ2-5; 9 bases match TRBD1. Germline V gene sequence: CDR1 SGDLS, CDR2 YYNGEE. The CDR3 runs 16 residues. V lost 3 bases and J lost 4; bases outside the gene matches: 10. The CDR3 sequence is CASSGTGEGRGETQYF. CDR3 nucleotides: TGTGCCAGCAGCGGGACAGGGGAAGGTCGCGGAGAGACCCAGTACTTC.

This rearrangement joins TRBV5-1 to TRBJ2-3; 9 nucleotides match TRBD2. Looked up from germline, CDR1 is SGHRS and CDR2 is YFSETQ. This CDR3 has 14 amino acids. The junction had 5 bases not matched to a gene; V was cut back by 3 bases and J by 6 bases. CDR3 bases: TGCGCCAGCAGCTGGGCTAGCGGGGATGATACGCAGTATTTT. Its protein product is CASSWASGDDTQYF. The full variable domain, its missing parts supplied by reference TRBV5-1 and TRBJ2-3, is KAGVTQTPRYLIKTRGQQVTLSCSPISGHRSVSWYQQTPGQGLQFLFEYFSETQRNKGNFPGRFSGRQFSNSRSEMNVSTLELGDSALYLCASSWASGDDTQYFGPGTRLTVL.

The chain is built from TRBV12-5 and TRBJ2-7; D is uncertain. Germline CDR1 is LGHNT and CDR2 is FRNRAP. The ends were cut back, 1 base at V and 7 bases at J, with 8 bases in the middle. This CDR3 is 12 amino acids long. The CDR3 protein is CASGLAPEEQYF. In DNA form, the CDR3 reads TGTGCTAGTGGTTTGGCCCCCGAGGAGCAGTACTTC. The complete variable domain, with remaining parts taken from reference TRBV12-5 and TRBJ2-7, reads DARVTQTPRHKVTEMGQEVTMRCQPILGHNTVFWYRQTMMQGLELLAYFRNRAPLDDSGMPKDRFSAEMPDATLATLKIQPSEPRDSAVYFCASGLAPEEQYFGPGTRLTVT.

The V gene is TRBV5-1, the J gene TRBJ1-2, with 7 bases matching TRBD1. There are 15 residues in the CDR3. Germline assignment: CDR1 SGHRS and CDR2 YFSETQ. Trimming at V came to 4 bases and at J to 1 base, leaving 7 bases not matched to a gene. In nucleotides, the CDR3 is TGCGCCAGCAGCCCAGGGACAGAAATTAACTATGGCTACACCTTC. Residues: CASSPGTEINYGYTF. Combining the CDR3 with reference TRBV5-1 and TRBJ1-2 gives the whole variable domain KAGVTQTPRYLIKTRGQQVTLSCSPISGHRSVSWYQQTPGQGLQFLFEYFSETQRNKGNFPGRFSGRQFSNSRSEMNVSTLELGDSALYLCASSPGTEINYGYTFGSGTRLTVV.

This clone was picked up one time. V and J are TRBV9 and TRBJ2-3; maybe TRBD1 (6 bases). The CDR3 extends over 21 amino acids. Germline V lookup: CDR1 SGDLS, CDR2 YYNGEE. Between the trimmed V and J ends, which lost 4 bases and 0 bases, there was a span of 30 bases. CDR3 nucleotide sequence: TGTGCCAGCAGCTCCAATCTTCTAGGGGGACCAGGTGGCTCTAGCACAGATACGCAGTATTTT. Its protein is CASSSNLLGGPGGSSTDTQYF.

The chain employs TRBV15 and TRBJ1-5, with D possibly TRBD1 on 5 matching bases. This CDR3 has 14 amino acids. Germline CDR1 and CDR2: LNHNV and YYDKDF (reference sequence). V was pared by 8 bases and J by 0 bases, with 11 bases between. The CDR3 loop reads CATDSGYSNQPQHF. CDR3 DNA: TGTGCCACCGATTCAGGGTATAGCAATCAGCCCCAGCATTTT.

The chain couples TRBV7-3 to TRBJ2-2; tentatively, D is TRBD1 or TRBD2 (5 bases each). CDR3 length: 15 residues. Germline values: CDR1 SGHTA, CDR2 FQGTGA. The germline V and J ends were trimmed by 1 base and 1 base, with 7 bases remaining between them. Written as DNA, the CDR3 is TGTGCCAGCAGCTTAAGGGGGATGAACACCGGGGAGCTGTTTTTT. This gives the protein CASSLRGMNTGELFF.

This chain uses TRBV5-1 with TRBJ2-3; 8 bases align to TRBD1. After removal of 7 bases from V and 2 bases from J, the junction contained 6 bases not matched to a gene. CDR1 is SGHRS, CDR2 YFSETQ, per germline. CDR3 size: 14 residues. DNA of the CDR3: TGCGCCAGCGCCACAGGGGGATCCACAGATACGCAGTATTTT. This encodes CASATGGSTDTQYF. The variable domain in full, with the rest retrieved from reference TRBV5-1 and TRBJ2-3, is KAGVTQTPRYLIKTRGQQVTLSCSPISGHRSVSWYQQTPGQGLQFLFEYFSETQRNKGNFPGRFSGRQFSNSRSEMNVSTLELGDSALYLCASATGGSTDTQYFGPGTRLTVL.

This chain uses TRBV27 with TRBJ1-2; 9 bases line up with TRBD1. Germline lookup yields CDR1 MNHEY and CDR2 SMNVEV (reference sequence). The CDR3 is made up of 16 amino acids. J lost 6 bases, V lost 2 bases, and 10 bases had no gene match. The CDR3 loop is CASSLVGQGPADGYTF. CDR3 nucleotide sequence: TGTGCCAGCAGTTTAGTCGGACAGGGGCCCGCTGATGGCTACACCTTC.

The CDR3: CASSSGVTGELFF. As DNA, the CDR3 is TGTGCCAGCAGCTCAGGGGTCACCGGGGAGCTGTTTTTT. The J gene is TRBJ2-2, the V gene TRBV7-3, with D possibly matching TRBD1 (6 bases). Germline V gives CDR1 SGHTA, CDR2 FQGTGA. CDR3 size: 13 residues. Trimming left V 4 bases short and J 4 bases short, with 7 bases between.

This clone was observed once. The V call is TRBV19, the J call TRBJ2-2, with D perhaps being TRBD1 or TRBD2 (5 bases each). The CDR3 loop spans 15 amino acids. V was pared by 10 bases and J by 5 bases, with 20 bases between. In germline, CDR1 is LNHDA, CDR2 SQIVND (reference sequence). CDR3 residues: CATFPGQGETGELFF. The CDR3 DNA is TGTGCCACCTTCCCGGGGCAGGGAGAAACCGGGGAGCTGTTTTTT.

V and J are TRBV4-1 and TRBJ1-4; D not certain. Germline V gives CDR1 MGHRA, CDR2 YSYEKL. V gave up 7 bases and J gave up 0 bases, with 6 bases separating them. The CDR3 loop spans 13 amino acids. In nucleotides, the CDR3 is TGCGCCAGCAAGGCGGCAACTAATGAAAAACTGTTTTTT. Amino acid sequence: CASKAATNEKLFF.

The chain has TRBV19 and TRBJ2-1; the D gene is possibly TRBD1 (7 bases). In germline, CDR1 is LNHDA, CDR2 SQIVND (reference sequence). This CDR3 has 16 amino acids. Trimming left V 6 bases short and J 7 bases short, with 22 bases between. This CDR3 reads CASRATGEVVRNEQFF. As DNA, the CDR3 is TGTGCCAGTAGAGCAACAGGGGAGGTCGTTAGGAATGAGCAGTTCTTC.